These 18 T cell receptor beta chains were all obtained from the same sample, sequenced in a study of T cell responses to AZD1222 COVID-19 vaccine. The method was immunoSEQ multiplex PCR; TCRdb's version includes in-frame clones alone and lacks a portion of them. The sample lists approximately 120,000 clones, roughly 89% occurring once. The starting material was peripheral blood, obtained on day 0 of AZD1222 vaccination. These receptors originate from an adult in good health.

This chain joins TRBV11-3 and TRBJ1-5; D is uncertain. The CDR3 contains 19 residues. Germline assignment: CDR1 SGHNT and CDR2 YENEEA. The V and J ends lost 4 bases and 5 bases respectively, with 27 bases between them. In nucleotides, the CDR3 is TGTGCCAGCAGCTCCGCCCCGCAGGAAGAACTTAAGGTCGATCAGCCCCAGCATTTT. Protein sequence: CASSSAPQEELKVDQPQHF.

This clone has just one count. V usage is TRBV7-2 and J usage is TRBJ2-3, with TRBD2 identical over 10 bases. Germline V CDR1 and CDR2: SGHTA, FQGNSA. The CDR3 is 15 amino acids. V lost 6 bases, J lost 5 bases, and 8 bases stayed unmatched. In nucleotides, the CDR3 is TGTGCCAGCAGGATAGCGGGAGGCCGAGGAGATACGCAGTATTTT. Translating gives CASRIAGGRGDTQYF.

V usage is TRBV6-2 or TRBV6-3 and J usage is TRBJ2-7, with 12 positions matching TRBD1. Trimming removed 3 bases from V and 2 bases from J; junction bases left unmatched: 8. The germline CDR1 and CDR2 sequences are MNHEY and SVGEGT. CDR3 length: 17 residues. The CDR3 loop reads CASSYGGTGGFTYEQYF. In DNA form, the CDR3 reads TGTGCCAGCAGTTATGGTGGGACAGGGGGCTTCACCTACGAGCAGTACTTC.

The chain employs TRBV28 and TRBJ2-1; D is unclear. Germline values: CDR1 MDHEN, CDR2 SYDVKM. This CDR3 contains 14 residues. With 5 bases removed from V and 1 base from J, the gap between germline ends came to 9 bases. CDR3 nucleotide sequence: TGTGCCAGCAGTGTCGGACGATCCTACAATGAGCAGTTCTTC. Amino acids: CASSVGRSYNEQFF.

CDR3 protein: CASSLGPLSSGRGPQYF. The CDR3 nucleotides are TGCGCCAGCAGCTTGGGACCACTGTCGAGCGGGAGAGGCCCCCAGTACTTC. The V and J genes are TRBV5-1 and TRBJ2-5; 8 bases agree with TRBD2. Germline trimming cut 0 bases from V and 9 bases from J; bases unmatched to any gene: 16. CDR3 length: 17 residues. In germline, CDR1 is SGHRS, CDR2 YFSETQ.

The chain recombines TRBV18 with TRBJ1-4, with D maybe TRBD1 (6 bases). The CDR3 covers 15 residues. Trimming took 4 bases from V and 3 from J, leaving 12 bases between them. Germline CDR1 and CDR2: KGHSH and LQKENI. The CDR3 region has the DNA TGTGCCAGCTCACAACAGGGTCAGGCTAATGAAAAACTGTTTTTT. As protein: CASSQQGQANEKLFF. Full variable domain (rest looked up from reference TRBV18 and TRBJ1-4): NAGVMQNPRHLVRRRGQEARLRCSPMKGHSHVYWYRQLPEEGLKFMVYLQKENIIDESGMPKERFSAEFPKEGPSILRIQQVVRGDSAAYFCASSQQGQANEKLFFGSGTQLSVL.

This sequence joins TRBV18 and TRBJ2-7; TRBD1 agrees at 8 bases. V shed 3 bases and J 5 bases; nucleotides not matched to a gene: 6. From germline, CDR1 is KGHSH and CDR2 LQKENI. The CDR3 sequence is 14 residues long. In DNA form, the CDR3 reads TGTGCCAGCTCACCGCTACAGGGGGGCAACGAGCAGTACTTC. Translation gives CASSPLQGGNEQYF.

The V call is TRBV5-6, the J call TRBJ2-3; no firm D call. The CDR3 contains 15 residues. V shed 1 base and J shed 5 bases, with 14 bases lying between them. Germline V lookup: CDR1 SGHDT, CDR2 YYEEEE. The chain's CDR3 is CASSLYADWEDTQYF. The CDR3 bases are TGTGCCAGCAGCTTGTATGCGGATTGGGAAGATACGCAGTATTTT.

The rearrangement joins TRBV19 to TRBJ2-2, with D uncertain. The CDR3 extends over 13 amino acids. CDR1 is LNHDA and CDR2 is SQIVND in the germline V gene (reference sequence). V lost 5 bases, J lost 6 bases, and 10 bases lay in between. CDR3 coding DNA: TGTGCCAGTAGTCCCTTTGGGCCCGGGGAGCTGTTTTTT. This sequence encodes CASSPFGPGELFF.

This chain connects TRBV5-1 to TRBJ1-2; TRBD1 might be the D (6 bases). The germline V gene has CDR1 SGHRS and CDR2 YFSETQ. V was trimmed by 0 bases and J by 4 bases, leaving 13 bases between them. The CDR3 is made up of 15 amino acids. The CDR3, as DNA: TGCGCCAGCAGCTTGGATGGGGGGCGATTCTATGGCTACACCTTC. It encodes CASSLDGGRFYGYTF.

This chain links TRBV4-3 with TRBJ1-1, with 7 bases lining up with TRBD1. The CDR3 consists of 14 residues. Germline V gene data show CDR1 as LGHNA and CDR2 as YSLEER. V lost 4 bases and J lost 2; bases outside the gene matches: 4. In nucleotides, the CDR3 is TGCGCCAGCAGCCCCGGACAGGTCAACACTGAAGCTTTCTTT. This encodes CASSPGQVNTEAFF.

The chain employs TRBV28 and TRBJ2-7; 12 nucleotides agree with TRBD2. This CDR3 is 19 amino acids long. CDR1 is MDHEN, CDR2 SYDVKM, per germline. Unmatched junction bases numbered 14, after V lost 3 bases and J lost 2 bases. CDR3 nucleotide sequence: TGTGCCAGCAGTTTTCTCCAACTAGCGGGAGGTCCCAGCACCTACGAGCAGTACTTC. The encoded protein is CASSFLQLAGGPSTYEQYF.

The chain links TRBV5-6 to TRBJ2-5, with 7 positions matching TRBD1. Germline assignment: CDR1 SGHDT and CDR2 YYEEEE. Unmatched junction bases numbered 11, after V lost 2 bases and J lost 4 bases. The CDR3 covers 16 residues. CDR3 sequence (DNA): TGTGCCAGCAGCTTCTTCTGGCAGGGGGATGTAGAGACCCAGTACTTC. It yields the protein CASSFFWQGDVETQYF. Based on the CDR3 plus reference TRBV5-6 and TRBJ2-5, the full variable domain is DAGVTQSPTHLIKTRGQQVTLRCSPKSGHDTVSWYQQALGQGPQFIFQYYEEEERQRGNFPDRFSGHQFPNYSSELNVNALLLGDSALYLCASSFFWQGDVETQYFGPGTRLLVL.

This chain joins TRBV5-6 and TRBJ1-1; D ambiguous. The CDR3 is made up of 13 amino acids. Per germline, CDR1 SGHDT and CDR2 YYEEEE. V lost 0 bases to trimming and J lost 6 bases, with 9 bases between them. The CDR3 spells CASSLGPFSEAFF. Written as DNA, the CDR3 is TGTGCCAGCAGCTTGGGACCTTTCTCTGAAGCTTTCTTT.

This chain joins TRBV2 and TRBJ1-1; weak D call: TRBD1 (6 bases). This CDR3 has 13 amino acids. The V gene lost 3 bases and the J gene lost 10 bases, with 15 bases spanning the gap. Germline CDR1 reads SNHLY; CDR2 reads FYNNEI. The CDR3 loop is CASSEARPGAAFF. DNA of the CDR3: TGTGCCAGCAGTGAGGCCCGTCCGGGGGCAGCTTTCTTT.

The CDR3 is CASSLGLSDTIYF. The CDR3 nucleotides read TGTGCCAGCAGTTTAGGCCTGTCGGACACCATATATTTT. The rearrangement joins TRBV12-3 or TRBV12-4 to TRBJ1-3; D remains unclear. Trimming shortened V by 1 base and J by 8 bases, and 9 bases separated the two germline ends. This CDR3 contains 13 residues.

The V gene is TRBV6-2 or TRBV6-3, the J gene TRBJ2-5; 9 bases match TRBD2. Per germline, CDR1 MNHEY and CDR2 SVGEGT. V trimming: 2 bases; J trimming: 9 bases; junction bases outside the gene matches: 10. The CDR3 spans 15 residues. CDR3 in DNA: TGTGCCAGCAGTTACCCCTTAGTCGCGGGGGGGGCCCAGTACTTC. This encodes CASSYPLVAGGAQYF.

The chain combines TRBV12-5 with TRBJ1-5; D call uncertain. Looked up from germline, CDR1 is LGHNT and CDR2 is FRNRAP. V lost 1 base, J lost 0 bases, and 1 base lay in between. This CDR3 has 13 residues. As DNA, the CDR3 is TGTGCTAGTGGTTTGGATAGCAATCAGCCCCAGCATTTT. Protein sequence: CASGLDSNQPQHF.